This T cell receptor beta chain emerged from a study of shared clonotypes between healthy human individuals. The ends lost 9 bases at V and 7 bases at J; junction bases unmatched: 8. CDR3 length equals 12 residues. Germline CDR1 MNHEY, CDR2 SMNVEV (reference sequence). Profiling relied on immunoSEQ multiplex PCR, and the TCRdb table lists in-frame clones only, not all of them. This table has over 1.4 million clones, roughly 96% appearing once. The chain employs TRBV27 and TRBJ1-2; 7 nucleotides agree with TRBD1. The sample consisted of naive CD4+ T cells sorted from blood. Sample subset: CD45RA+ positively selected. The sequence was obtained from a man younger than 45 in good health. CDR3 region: CASQGDSGGYTF. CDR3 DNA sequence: TGTGCCAGTCAGGGGGATTCGGGTGGCTACACCTTC.